The 32 T cell receptor beta chains below come from one sample, sequenced in a study of blood T cells in healthy people across ages. Through a sample-barcoded 5' primer and a J-beta primer mix, a second PCR was run for about 6 to 12 cycles. TCRdb re-derived calls from the 5' RACE reads in MiXCR, one entry per CDR3 protein. This sample has about 1.6 million distinct CDR3 sequences, with 30% to 40% found just once. The sequenced material came from blood. The origin of the receptors is a woman younger than 45 in good health.

This sequence joins TRBV30 and TRBJ2-1, with D unresolved. With 3 bases removed from V and 6 bases from J, the gap between germline ends came to 9 bases. This CDR3 contains 12 residues. Germline CDR1 and CDR2: GTSNPN and SVGIG (reference sequence). CDR3 residues: CAWSSPGNEQFF. The CDR3 bases are TGTGCCTGGAGCTCTCCCGGCAATGAGCAGTTCTTC.

The V and J genes are TRBV3-1 and TRBJ1-1, with D possibly matching TRBD1 (5 bases). CDR3 length: 15 amino acids. Deletions cut 0 bases from V and 6 bases from J, with 14 bases between. The V gene's germline CDR1 is LGHDT and CDR2 YNNKEL (reference sequence). The DNA for the CDR3 is TGTGCCAGCAGCCAAGACGCGGGATGGGGGGCTGAAGCTTTCTTT. Translation: CASSQDAGWGAEAFF.

Worth noting for this clonotype: Relative to the germline gene, one junction end is altered; a read error may explain this. The chain links TRBV9 to TRBJ2-1; 10 nucleotides agree with TRBD2. The CDR3 sequence is 16 residues long. CDR1 and CDR2 from the germline V gene are SGDLS and YYNGEE. Written as DNA, the CDR3 is TGTGCCAGCAGCGTACTAGCGGGAGATTTTTACAGTGAGCAGTTCTTC. Translating it yields CASSVLAGDFYSEQFF.

This rearrangement joins TRBV7-2 to TRBJ2-3; 10 bases line up with TRBD2. The CDR3 is 16 amino acids. V shed 4 bases, J shed 3 bases, and the junction held 7 bases outside the gene matches. Germline CDR1 and CDR2: SGHTA and FQGNSA. The CDR3: CASSSWLAGVTDTQYF. The CDR3 nucleotides read TGTGCCAGCAGCTCTTGGCTAGCGGGGGTTACAGATACGCAGTATTTT.

In regard to this clonotype: Mismatch with germline at one junction end may stem from a read error. V gene TRBV10-3 combines with J gene TRBJ1-2; 7 bases are a match to TRBD1. Germline V gene data show CDR1 as ENHRY and CDR2 as SYGVKD. CDR3 length equals 12 residues. The CDR3 reads CAVGTDFYVYTF. In DNA, the CDR3 is TGTGCCGTCGGGACAGATTTCTATGTCTACACCTTC.

The chain has TRBV29-1 and TRBJ1-1; no definite D call. Trimming took 1 base from V and 4 from J, leaving 7 bases between them. Germline V gives CDR1 SQVTM, CDR2 ANQGSEA. The CDR3 contains 12 residues. The CDR3, as DNA: TGCAGCGTTGAAGTTGGAATCACTGAAGCTTTCTTT. As protein: CSVEVGITEAFF.

The chain joins TRBV15 to TRBJ2-7, with D perhaps TRBD2 (6 bases). V was clipped by 2 bases and J by 3 bases, with 11 bases between them. Germline CDR1 is LNHNV and CDR2 is YYDKDF (reference sequence). The CDR3 totals 14 residues. The CDR3 region has the DNA TGTGCCACCAGCAGACTAGCCGGGGGCTACGAGCAGTACTTC. As protein: CATSRLAGGYEQYF.

The gene calls are TRBV15 and TRBJ1-5; the match to TRBD1 covers 7 bases. This CDR3 comprises 13 residues. Germline CDR1 is LNHNV and CDR2 is YYDKDF (reference sequence). The junction had 5 bases not matched to a gene; V was cut back by 6 bases and J by 6 bases. CDR3 residues: CATRQGVGQPQHF. The CDR3 DNA reads TGTGCCACCAGGCAGGGGGTAGGTCAGCCCCAGCATTTT. Complete variable domain (other parts from reference TRBV15 and TRBJ1-5): DAMVIQNPRYQVTQFGKPVTLSCSQTLNHNVMYWYQQKSSQAPKLLFHYYDKDFNNEADTPDNFQSRRPNTSFCFLDIRSPGLGDTAMYLCATRQGVGQPQHFGDGTRLSIL.

Many counts were recorded for this clonotype. In DNA, the CDR3 is TGCAGTGCTAGCCCTAGCGGGACATGGCGCGAGCAGTACTTC. Its translation: CSASPSGTWREQYF. The V gene is TRBV20-1, the J gene TRBJ2-7, with 9 bases fitting TRBD2. The germline gives CDR1 DFQATT, CDR2 SNEGSKA (reference sequence). The CDR3 contains 14 residues. Trimming at V came to 3 bases and at J to 6 bases, leaving 9 bases not matched to a gene.

The chain has TRBV10-3 and TRBJ2-3; 9 nucleotides agree with TRBD2. Germline CDR1 ENHRY, CDR2 SYGVKD. The CDR3 length is 18 residues. V lost 6 bases to trimming and J lost 0 bases; unmatched junction nucleotides: 13. The CDR3 sequence: CAIRDRLAAPTSTDTQYF. Here the CDR3 DNA reads TGTGCCATCAGGGATCGACTAGCGGCTCCTACTAGCACAGATACGCAGTATTTT.

The genes are TRBV6-1 and TRBJ2-1; tentatively, D is TRBD1 (5 bases). The ends were cut back, 8 bases at V and 8 bases at J, with 22 bases in the middle. CDR3 length: 15 residues. Per germline, CDR1 MNHNS and CDR2 SASEGT. CDR3 nucleotides: TGTGCCAGCTGGGGCCGGACCAGCGCCCACCATGAGCAGTTCTTC. Encoded protein: CASWGRTSAHHEQFF.

As regards this clonotype: The junction and the germline gene differ at one end; a read error may be behind it. V is TRBV7-9 and J is TRBJ1-4; unclear D gene. This CDR3 comprises 15 residues. CDR1 is SEHNR, CDR2 FQNEAQ, per germline (reference sequence). The CDR3 region is CAGSLAAGGDEKLFF. In DNA form, the CDR3 reads TGTGCCGGCAGCTTAGCGGCAGGCGGGGATGAAAAACTGTTTTTT.

CDR3 in DNA: TGTGCCAGCAGCGTAGGGCAGTTGGATGAGCAGTTCTTC. Translating gives CASSVGQLDEQFF. V usage is TRBV9 and J usage is TRBJ2-1; D gene uncertain. Trimming pared 0 bases from V and 8 bases from J, leaving 9 bases between. The CDR3 is 13 residues long. Germline CDR1 and CDR2: SGDLS and YYNGEE.

A note on this clonotype: A read error is possible here, since a much larger clone lies one base away. The chain uses TRBV6-1 and TRBJ2-7, with 8 bases matching TRBD1. Germline V gives CDR1 MNHNS, CDR2 SASEGT. V lost 6 bases and J lost 3; bases outside the gene matches: 10. CDR3 length: 15 amino acids. CDR3 sequence reads: CASRGTGTGVYEQYF. CDR3 DNA sequence: TGTGCCAGCAGAGGGACCGGGACAGGAGTCTACGAGCAGTACTTC.

A word on this clonotype: A read error may account for a junction end that differs from germline. The chain couples TRBV12-3 or TRBV12-4 to TRBJ2-1; D is perhaps TRBD1 or TRBD2 (6 bases each). This CDR3 region has 14 residues. CDR3: CASRLGGSGNEQFF. The CDR3 nucleotides are TGTGCCAGCAGGTTAGGGGGGTCGGGCAATGAGCAGTTCTTC.

This clonotype was seen many times. The chain links TRBV4-1 to TRBJ2-7, with a tentative D call TRBD1 (5 bases). Per the germline V gene, CDR1 is MGHRA and CDR2 is YSYEKL. Deletions cut 4 bases from V and 2 bases from J, with 15 bases between. CDR3 length: 15 residues. The CDR3: CASSPEAQGTYEQYF. The CDR3 DNA sequence: TGCGCCAGCAGCCCAGAAGCCCAGGGTACCTACGAGCAGTACTTC.

V and J are TRBV7-9 and TRBJ1-1, with D hard to call. The germline V gene has CDR1 SEHNR and CDR2 FQNEAQ (reference sequence). V was clipped by 5 bases and J by 1 base, with 11 bases between them. The length of the CDR3 is 14 residues. This CDR3 reads CASSPTDGNTEAFF. Written as DNA, the CDR3 is TGTGCCAGCAGCCCTACGGACGGGAACACTGAAGCTTTCTTT.

This CDR3 is CASSPQGGQNIQYF. The CDR3 DNA sequence: TGTGCCAGCAGTCCACAGGGGGGCCAAAACATTCAGTACTTC. This sequence joins TRBV12-3 or TRBV12-4 and TRBJ2-4, with 8 bases that match TRBD1. The CDR3 runs to 14 residues. Trimming at V came to 5 bases and at J to 5 bases, leaving 5 bases not matched to a gene.

The V gene is TRBV7-8, the J gene TRBJ1-4; D ambiguous. The germline V gene has CDR1 SGHVS and CDR2 FQNEAQ. The CDR3 has 13 amino acids. The V gene lost 1 base and the J gene lost 8 bases, with 8 bases spanning the gap. Here the CDR3 reads CASSLGGEEKLFF. The CDR3 DNA reads TGTGCCAGCAGCTTAGGGGGAGAGGAAAAACTGTTTTTT.

This clonotype occurred a few times. The J gene is TRBJ1-2, the V gene TRBV6-2 or TRBV6-3; D unclear. V gave up 5 bases and J gave up 0 bases, with 13 bases separating them. CDR3 size: 15 residues. The germline CDR1 and CDR2 sequences are MNHEY and SVGEGT. In DNA, the CDR3 is TGTGCCAGCAGTAACACCGCCGGAGCTAACTATGGCTACACCTTC. It codes for CASSNTAGANYGYTF.

The chain recombines TRBV2 with TRBJ2-5; 8 bases align to TRBD2. This CDR3 is 16 amino acids long. The V segment lost 4 bases and the J segment 4 bases; nucleotides outside the gene matches: 11. Germline assignment: CDR1 SNHLY and CDR2 FYNNEI. CDR3 region: CASSVGGGAFGETQYF. The DNA for the CDR3 is TGTGCCAGCAGTGTCGGGGGGGGAGCCTTCGGAGAGACCCAGTACTTC.

This clonotype was seen only a few times. The chain links TRBV7-8 to TRBJ2-5; perhaps TRBD2 as D (5 bases). Germline assignment: CDR1 SGHVS and CDR2 FQNEAQ. The CDR3 length is 15 residues. The ends were cut back, 6 bases at V and 4 bases at J, with 18 bases in the middle. Written as DNA, the CDR3 is TGTGCCAGCAGGCGGTTGTGGGGAGAGACAGAGACCCAGTACTTC. It translates to CASRRLWGETETQYF.

The chain employs TRBV11-2 and TRBJ2-7; TRBD1 matches at 7 bases. The V gene's germline CDR1 is SGHAT and CDR2 FQNNGV. This CDR3 has 13 residues. The ends lost 3 bases at V and 6 bases at J; junction bases unmatched: 5. The CDR3 sequence is CASSFDRVREQYF. The CDR3 DNA is TGTGCCAGCAGCTTCGACAGGGTCCGCGAGCAGTACTTC.

This clonotype came up a few times. V is TRBV27 and J is TRBJ1-6, with D uncertain. The germline CDR1 and CDR2 sequences are MNHEY and SMNVEV (reference sequence). The CDR3 runs 17 residues. The V and J ends lost 6 bases and 0 bases respectively, with 15 bases between them. CDR3 sequence reads: CASSLSWTSSYNSPLHF. The CDR3 nucleotides read TGTGCCAGCAGCTTAAGCTGGACTAGCTCCTATAATTCACCCCTCCACTTT.

DNA for the CDR3: TGTGCCAGCAGTGAAGGGACGGCGAGCTCTGGGGCCAACGTCCTGACTTTC. Its translation: CASSEGTASSGANVLTF. The J gene is TRBJ2-6, the V gene TRBV2; D call uncertain. With 1 base removed from V and 0 bases from J, the gap between germline ends came to 10 bases. Germline V gene sequence: CDR1 SNHLY, CDR2 FYNNEI. The CDR3 totals 17 residues.

V is TRBV6-5 and J is TRBJ1-2, with a possible D match to TRBD1 (6 bases). V was shortened by 6 bases and J by 7 bases, with 15 bases between the two germline ends. Per the germline V gene, CDR1 is MNHEY and CDR2 is SVGAGI. The CDR3 length is 13 residues. The CDR3: CASRDSYLGGYTF. CDR3 DNA sequence: TGTGCCAGCAGGGACAGTTATTTGGGTGGCTACACCTTC.

V is TRBV3-1 and J is TRBJ2-1, with TRBD2 as a possible D gene (6 bases). CDR1 LGHDT and CDR2 YNNKEL come from the germline V gene (reference sequence). This CDR3 contains 13 residues. V was shortened by 7 bases and J by 13 bases, with 20 bases between the two germline ends. The CDR3 bases are TGTGCCAGCAAAAGGAGGGGTCGGGAGACCCAGTTCTTC. It yields the protein CASKRRGRETQFF.

This clonotype was observed a few times. The chain links TRBV20-1 to TRBJ1-5; the D is unclear. The V gene lost 3 bases and the J gene lost 5 bases, with 11 bases spanning the gap. The CDR3 is made up of 13 amino acids. CDR1 is DFQATT and CDR2 is SNEGSKA in the germline V gene (reference sequence). The CDR3 nucleotides are TGCAGTGCTAGGAGTGGCAGTGATCAGCCCCAGCATTTT. Translated: CSARSGSDQPQHF.

The V call is TRBV29-1, the J call TRBJ2-2; D may match TRBD1 or TRBD2 (6 bases each). This CDR3 spans 13 amino acids. Germline CDR1 reads SQVTM; CDR2 reads ANQGSEA. The V gene lost 5 bases and the J gene lost 3 bases, with 10 bases spanning the gap. The CDR3 DNA is TGCAGCGTTCGGGGGCAGTACACCGGGGAGCTGTTTTTT. This codes for CSVRGQYTGELFF.

Comment on this clonotype: Since the CDR3 does not end with the conserved phenylalanine or tryptophan, this likely comes from a read error. The chain is built from TRBV10-3 and TRBJ1-1, with 9 bases matching TRBD1. Trimming at V came to 0 bases and at J to 5 bases, leaving 13 bases not matched to a gene. Germline values: CDR1 ENHRY, CDR2 SYGVKD. The CDR3 runs to 18 residues. The DNA for the CDR3 is TGTGCCATCAGTGAGTCCGGTTGGCCGGGACAGGGTCGGACTGAAGCTTTCGTT. It codes for CAISESGWPGQGRTEAFV.

The rearrangement uses TRBV5-1 and TRBJ2-5; D may match TRBD1 or TRBD2 (6 bases each). The CDR3 has 17 amino acids. CDR1 is SGHRS and CDR2 is YFSETQ in the germline V gene. The germline V and J ends were trimmed by 4 bases and 4 bases, with 23 bases remaining between them. The CDR3 DNA reads as TGCGCCAGCAGCCCCGGCAGCTCCGGGGGCCCCCGAGAGACCCAGTACTTC. Translated: CASSPGSSGGPRETQYF.

The CDR3 reads CSARVTGGTYEQYF. DNA for the CDR3: TGCAGTGCTAGAGTGACAGGGGGGACCTACGAGCAGTACTTC. The rearrangement uses TRBV20-1 and TRBJ2-7; TRBD1 agrees at 9 bases. This CDR3 is 14 amino acids long. CDR1 is DFQATT, CDR2 SNEGSKA, per germline (reference sequence). V lost 1 base and J lost 2; bases outside the gene matches: 3.